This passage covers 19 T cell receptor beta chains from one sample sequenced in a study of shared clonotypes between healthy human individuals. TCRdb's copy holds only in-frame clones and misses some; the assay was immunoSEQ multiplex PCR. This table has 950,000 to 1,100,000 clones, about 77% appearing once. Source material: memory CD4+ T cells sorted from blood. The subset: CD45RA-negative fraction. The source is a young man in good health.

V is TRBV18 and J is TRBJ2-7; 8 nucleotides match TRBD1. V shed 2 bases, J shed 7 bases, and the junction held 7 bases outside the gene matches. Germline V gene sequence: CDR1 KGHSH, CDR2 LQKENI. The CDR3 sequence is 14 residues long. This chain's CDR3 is CASSPGTGLREQYF. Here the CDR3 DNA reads TGTGCCAGCTCACCAGGGACAGGCCTACGGGAGCAGTACTTC.

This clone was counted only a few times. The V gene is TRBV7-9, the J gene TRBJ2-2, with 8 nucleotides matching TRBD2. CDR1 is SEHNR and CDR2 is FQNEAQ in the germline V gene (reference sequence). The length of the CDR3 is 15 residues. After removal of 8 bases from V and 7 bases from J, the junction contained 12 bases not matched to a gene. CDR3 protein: CASYETGGPDGELFF. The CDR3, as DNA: TGTGCCAGCTATGAGACGGGAGGGCCAGACGGGGAGCTGTTTTTT. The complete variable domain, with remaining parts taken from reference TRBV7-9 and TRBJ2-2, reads DTGVSQNPRHKITKRGQNVTFRCDPISEHNRLYWYRQTLGQGPEFLTYFQNEAQLEKSRLLSDRFSAERPKGSFSTLEIQRTEQGDSAMYLCASYETGGPDGELFFGEGSRLTVL.

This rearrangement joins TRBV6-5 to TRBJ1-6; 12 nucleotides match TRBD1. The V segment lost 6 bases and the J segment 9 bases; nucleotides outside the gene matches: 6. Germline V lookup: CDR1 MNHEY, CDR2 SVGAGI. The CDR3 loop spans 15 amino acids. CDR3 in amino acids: CASRRDRGQFSPLHF. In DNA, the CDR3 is TGTGCCAGCAGGAGGGACAGGGGGCAATTTTCACCCCTCCACTTT.

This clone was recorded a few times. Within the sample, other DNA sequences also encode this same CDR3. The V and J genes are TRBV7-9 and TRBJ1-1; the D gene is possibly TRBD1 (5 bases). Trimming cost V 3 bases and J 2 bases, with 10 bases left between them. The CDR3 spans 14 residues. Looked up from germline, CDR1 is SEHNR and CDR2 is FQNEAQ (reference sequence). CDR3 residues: CASSLRTLNTEAFF. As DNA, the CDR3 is TGTGCCAGCAGCTTGCGGACACTCAACACTGAAGCTTTCTTT.

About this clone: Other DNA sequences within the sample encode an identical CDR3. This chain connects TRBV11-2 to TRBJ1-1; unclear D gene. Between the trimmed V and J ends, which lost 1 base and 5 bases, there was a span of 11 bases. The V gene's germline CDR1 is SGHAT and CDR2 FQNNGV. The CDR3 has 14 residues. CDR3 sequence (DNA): TGTGCCAGCAGCTTAGCTCTGGGCGGGACTGAAGCTTTCTTT. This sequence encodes CASSLALGGTEAFF.

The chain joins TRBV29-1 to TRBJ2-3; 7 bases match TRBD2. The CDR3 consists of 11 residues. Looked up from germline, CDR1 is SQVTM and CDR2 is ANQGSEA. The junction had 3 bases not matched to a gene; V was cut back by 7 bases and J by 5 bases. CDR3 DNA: TGCAGCGCTGGGGGGGAAGATACGCAGTATTTT. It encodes CSAGGEDTQYF.

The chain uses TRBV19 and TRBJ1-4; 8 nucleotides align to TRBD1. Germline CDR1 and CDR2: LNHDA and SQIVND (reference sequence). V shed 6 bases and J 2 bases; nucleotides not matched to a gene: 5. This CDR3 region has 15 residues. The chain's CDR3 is CASSSRQGTNEKLFF. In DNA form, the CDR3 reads TGTGCCAGTAGCTCTCGACAGGGGACTAATGAAAAACTGTTTTTT. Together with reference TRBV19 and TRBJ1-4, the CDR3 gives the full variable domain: DGGITQSPKYLFRKEGQNVTLSCEQNLNHDAMYWYRQDPGQGLRLIYYSQIVNDFQKGDIAEGYSVSREKKESFPLTVTSAQKNPTAFYLCASSSRQGTNEKLFFGSGTQLSVL.

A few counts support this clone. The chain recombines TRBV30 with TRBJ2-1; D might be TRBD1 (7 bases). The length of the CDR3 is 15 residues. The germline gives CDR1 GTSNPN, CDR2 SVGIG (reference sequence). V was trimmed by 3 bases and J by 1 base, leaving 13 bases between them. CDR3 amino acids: CAWRSQGGSYNEQFF. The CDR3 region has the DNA TGTGCCTGGAGGTCCCAGGGGGGTTCCTACAATGAGCAGTTCTTC.

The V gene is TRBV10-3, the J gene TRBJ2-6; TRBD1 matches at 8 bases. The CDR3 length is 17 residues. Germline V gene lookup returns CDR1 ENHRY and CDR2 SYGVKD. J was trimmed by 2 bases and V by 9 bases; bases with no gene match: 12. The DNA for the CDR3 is TGTGCCATTATGGCGCAGGGGGCTAGGGCTGGGGCCAACGTCCTGACTTTC. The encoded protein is CAIMAQGARAGANVLTF.

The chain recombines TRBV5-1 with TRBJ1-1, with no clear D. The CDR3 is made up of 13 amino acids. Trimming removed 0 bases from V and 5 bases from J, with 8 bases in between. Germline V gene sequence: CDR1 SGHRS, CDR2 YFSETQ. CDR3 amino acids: CASSLELFTEAFF. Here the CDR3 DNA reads TGCGCCAGCAGCTTGGAGCTTTTTACTGAAGCTTTCTTT.

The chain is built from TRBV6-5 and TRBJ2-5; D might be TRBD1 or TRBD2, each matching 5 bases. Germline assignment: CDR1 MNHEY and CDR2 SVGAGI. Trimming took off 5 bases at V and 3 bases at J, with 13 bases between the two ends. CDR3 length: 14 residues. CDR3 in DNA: TGTGCCAGCAGTACTAGGGGACGTGAAGAGACCCAGTACTTC. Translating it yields CASSTRGREETQYF.

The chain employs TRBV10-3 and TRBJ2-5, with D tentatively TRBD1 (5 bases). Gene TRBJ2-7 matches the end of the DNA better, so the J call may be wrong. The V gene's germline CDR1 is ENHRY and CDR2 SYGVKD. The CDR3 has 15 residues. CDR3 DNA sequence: TGTGCCATCAGTGGGATTTCGACAGCATCCTACGAGCAGTACTTC. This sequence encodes CAISGISTASYEQYF.

The CDR3 loop reads CASSLDTSYEQYF. The CDR3 DNA reads as TGTGCCAGCAGCTTAGATACATCCTACGAGCAGTACTTC. This chain links TRBV13 with TRBJ2-7; D uncertain. Trimming cost V 1 base and J 1 base, with 5 bases left between them. Germline values: CDR1 PRHDT, CDR2 FYEKMQ (reference sequence). The CDR3 has 13 residues. The full variable domain, with the rest looked up from reference TRBV13 and TRBJ2-7, is AAGVIQSPRHLIKEKRETATLKCYPIPRHDTVYWYQQGPGQDPQFLISFYEKMQSDKGSIPDRFSAQQFSDYHSELNMSSLELGDSALYFCASSLDTSYEQYFGPGTRLTVT.

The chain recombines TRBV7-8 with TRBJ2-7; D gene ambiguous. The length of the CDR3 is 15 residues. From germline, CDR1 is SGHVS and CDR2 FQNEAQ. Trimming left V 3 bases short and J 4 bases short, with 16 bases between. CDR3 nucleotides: TGTGCCAGCAGCTTTGCAGTAGATCCAAGATACGAGCAGTACTTC. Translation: CASSFAVDPRYEQYF. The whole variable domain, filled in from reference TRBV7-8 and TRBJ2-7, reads GAGVSQSPRYKVAKRGQDVALRCDPISGHVSLFWYQQALGQGPEFLTYFQNEAQLDKSGLPSDRFFAERPEGSVSTLKIQRTQQEDSAVYLCASSFAVDPRYEQYFGPGTRLTVT.

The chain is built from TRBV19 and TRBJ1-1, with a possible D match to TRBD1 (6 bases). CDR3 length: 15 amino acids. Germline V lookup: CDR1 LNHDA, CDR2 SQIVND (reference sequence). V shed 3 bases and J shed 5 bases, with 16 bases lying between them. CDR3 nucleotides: TGTGCCAGTAGTATGTTTGGCAGGGGAAGAACTGAAGCTTTCTTT. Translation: CASSMFGRGRTEAFF.

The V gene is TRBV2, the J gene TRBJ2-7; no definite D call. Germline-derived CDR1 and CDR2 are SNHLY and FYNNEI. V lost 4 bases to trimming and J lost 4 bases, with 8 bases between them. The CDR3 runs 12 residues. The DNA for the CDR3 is TGTGCCAGCAGTGGGGGATTTTACGAGCAGTACTTC. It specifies CASSGGFYEQYF.

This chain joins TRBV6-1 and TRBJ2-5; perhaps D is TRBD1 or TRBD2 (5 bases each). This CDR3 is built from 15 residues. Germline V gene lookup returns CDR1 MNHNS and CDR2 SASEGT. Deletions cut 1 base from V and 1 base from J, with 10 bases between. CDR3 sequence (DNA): TGTGCCAGCAGTGAAGTGGTGGGACCCCAAGAGACCCAGTACTTC. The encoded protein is CASSEVVGPQETQYF.

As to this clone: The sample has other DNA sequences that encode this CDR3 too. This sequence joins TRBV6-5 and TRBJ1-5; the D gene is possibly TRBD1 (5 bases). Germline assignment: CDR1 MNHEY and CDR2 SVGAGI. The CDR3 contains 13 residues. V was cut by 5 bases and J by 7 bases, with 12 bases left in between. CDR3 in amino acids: CASSGGDGQPQHF. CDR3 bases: TGTGCCAGCAGTGGAGGGGATGGGCAGCCCCAGCATTTT.

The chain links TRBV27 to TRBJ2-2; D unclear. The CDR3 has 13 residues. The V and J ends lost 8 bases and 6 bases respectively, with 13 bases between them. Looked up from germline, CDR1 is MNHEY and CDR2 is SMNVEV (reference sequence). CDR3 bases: TGTGCCAGCCGACCTTTTATATCCGGGGAGCTGTTTTTT. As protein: CASRPFISGELFF.